This T cell receptor (beta chain) was identified in a study of response to subunit inactivated influenza vaccine. The CDR3 consists of 15 residues. Germline CDR1 reads SQVTM; CDR2 reads ANQGSEA. V dropped 5 bases and J dropped 3; count of bases not matched to a gene: 12. MiXCR was run by TCRdb on the RT-PCR reads, yielding one entry per CDR3 protein. The table shows hundreds of thousands of distinct CDR3 sequences, with about 15% occurring only once. This clonotype has just a few counts. The TCR originated in a man aged 50-59 years who received an inactivated influenza vaccine. Specimen: PBMCs from blood, collected 11 to 12 days after vaccination. V usage is TRBV29-1 and J usage is TRBJ2-5; TRBD2 aligns across 7 bases. The CDR3 nucleotides are TGCAGCGTTAGGCTCAGGCCTAGCGGTGAAGAGACCCAGTACTTC. It specifies CSVRLRPSGEETQYF.